A selection of T cell receptor beta chains follows, all from one sample in a study of blood T cells in healthy people across ages. TCRdb reprocessed the 5' RACE reads via MiXCR and lists one record per CDR3 protein. The table shows approximately 1.5 million distinct CDR3 sequences, with about 31% occurring only once. Sample: blood. These receptors were obtained from a woman aged 25 to 45 in good health. Both conserved end residues are part of each CDR3. The D gene is left open where the match is weak. The size of a clone is reported for some rows only, either as once, few or many, or as a class for expanded clones.

.,TRBV6-5,TRBD2,TRBJ2-5,TGTGCCAGCCAGACTAATCTAGCGGGAGTAGGAGAGACCCAGTACTTC,CASQTNLAGVGETQYF
.,TRBV20-1,TRBD1,TRBJ1-5,TGCAGTGCTAGGCAGGGGGCTGGCAATCAGCCCCAGCATTTT,CSARQGAGNQPQHF
.,TRBV11-2,.,TRBJ1-2,TGTGCCAGCAGCACCCAATTTTCCGGGCGTGGGGGCTACACCTTC,CASSTQFSGRGGYTF
many,TRBV7-2,TRBD2,TRBJ2-7,TGTGCCAGCAGCTTGGGACTAGCGGGCGGCTCCTACGAGCAGTACTTC,CASSLGLAGGSYEQYF
.,TRBV5-1,.,TRBJ2-1,TGCGCCAGCAGCTTGGTAGGTGGGGGCCCGGGGCATGAGCAGTTCTTC,CASSLVGGGPGHEQFF
few,TRBV3-1,.,TRBJ2-5,TGTGCCAGCAGCCAAGTGCGACAGGCCAAGAAAGAGACCCAGTACTTC,CASSQVRQAKKETQYF
.,TRBV20-1,TRBD1,TRBJ2-1,TGCAGTGCTAGGCCAGGGGGCAGGGTGTCCTACAATGAGCAGTTCTTC,CSARPGGRVSYNEQFF
few,TRBV3-1,.,TRBJ2-6,TGTGCCAGCAGCACGAAAACGGGGGAAGCTGGGGCCAACGTCCTGACTTTC,CASSTKTGEAGANVLTF
.,TRBV4-1,.,TRBJ1-1,TGCGCCAGCAGCCAAGAGGTTGGAGGGGGGAACACTGAAGCTTTCTTT,CASSQEVGGGNTEAFF
few,TRBV20-1,.,TRBJ1-6,TGCAGTGCCCATAAATGGGTGGATTCACCCCTCCACTTT,CSAHKWVDSPLHF
.,TRBV5-1,.,TRBJ2-2,TGCGCCAGCAGGTTCGACCTCACCGGGGAGCTGTTTTTT,CASRFDLTGELFF
.,TRBV4-2,TRBD1,TRBJ1-5,TGTGCCGGCAGCCAAGAGTTGACAGGGGTACATCAGCCCCAGCATTTT,CAGSQELTGVHQPQHF
few,TRBV20-1,TRBD1,TRBJ2-1,TGCAGTGCTAGAGATGACAGGGCCTACAATGAGCAGTTCTTC,CSARDDRAYNEQFF
.,TRBV24-1,.,TRBJ2-1,TGTGCCACCAGTGATCCAGGACGGGGGGCAGGTATGAAGTTCTTC,CATSDPGRGAGMKFF
once,TRBV28,.,TRBJ2-5,TGTGCCAGCAGTCAAGGCCGGGGACAATCTACGAATGGGCAGTACTTC,CASSQGRGQSTNGQYF
.,TRBV7-3,.,TRBJ2-7,TGTGCCCGCAGCTCGGGGTGGGGCTCCTACGAGCAGTACTTC,CARSSGWGSYEQYF
.,TRBV7-3,TRBD1,TRBJ1-1,TGTGCCAGCAGCCCAACCGGGACAGGAAACTTTAACACTGAAGCTTTCTTT,CASSPTGTGNFNTEAFF
.,TRBV27,TRBD2,TRBJ2-7,TGTGCCAGCAGTTTATCGTCCGGGAGCGGGGCTACCTACGAGCAGTACTTC,CASSLSSGSGATYEQYF
.,TRBV28,TRBD2,TRBJ2-7,TGTGCCAGCACCACCCCCATGGGGGGGTTGAGGCAGTACTTC,CASTTPMGGLRQYF
.,TRBV6-6,TRBD1,TRBJ1-5,TGTGCCAGCAGTTACGGGACAGGGGTGGATCAGCCCCAGCATTTT,CASSYGTGVDQPQHF
.,TRBV6-5,.,TRBJ2-3,TGTGCCAGCAGCCGGCCGGGGGCGGGCACAGATACGCAGTATTTT,CASSRPGAGTDTQYF
many,TRBV5-1,.,TRBJ2-6,TGCGCCAGCAGCCAAGATGGGGAGCCTGGGGCCAACGTCCTGACTTTC,CASSQDGEPGANVLTF
.,TRBV30,.,TRBJ1-2,TGTGCCTGGAGTCTAGACAGTGGCTACACCTTC,CAWSLDSGYTF
many,TRBV20-1,.,TRBJ1-2,TGCAGTGCTAGAGGTCAGGGGTACTATGGCTACACCTTC,CSARGQGYYGYTF
.,TRBV5-1,.,TRBJ1-5,TGCGCCAGCAGCTTGTCACAGGGACCGGGTCAGCCCCAGCATTTT,CASSLSQGPGQPQHF
.,TRBV20-1,.,TRBJ2-5,TGCGGTGCTAGACCTTCCACAGGGTCGGTCGAGACCCAGTACTTC,CGARPSTGSVETQYF
once,TRBV10-3,.,TRBJ2-7,TGCGCCATCGGTGCTCCAGGGGTCGAGCAGTACTTC,CAIGAPGVEQYF
.,TRBV10-3,TRBD2,TRBJ2-7,TGTGCCATCAGTAATCCCCTTCCTAGCGGATACGAGCAGTACTTC,CAISNPLPSGYEQYF
.,TRBV20-1,.,TRBJ1-1,TGCAGTGCTAGTGACCCCCCGAACACTGAAGCTTTCTTT,CSASDPPNTEAFF
few,TRBV20-1,.,TRBJ2-7,TGCAGTGCTATGGCAGGATCCTCCTACGAGCAGTACTTC,CSAMAGSSYEQYF
many,TRBV20-1,TRBD2,TRBJ2-7,TGCAGTGCTAACCCTAGCGGGTCGTCCTACGAGCAGTACTTC,CSANPSGSSYEQYF
.,TRBV11-2,TRBD2,TRBJ2-3,TGTGCCAGCAGCTCCCTAGCGGGGGGGCAAGATACGCAGTATTTT,CASSSLAGGQDTQYF
few,TRBV13,.,TRBJ1-1,TGTGCCAGCCGCTGGGGCACTGAAGCTTTCTTT,CASRWGTEAFF
.,TRBV4-1,.,TRBJ1-5,TGCGCCAGCCGTTCCCTGACTAATAGCAATCAGCCCCAGCATTTT,CASRSLTNSNQPQHF
.,TRBV4-2,.,TRBJ1-1,TGTGCCAGCAGCCAAGGAGAGAGGTCCGACCCTGAAGCTTTCTTT,CASSQGERSDPEAFF
.,TRBV30,.,TRBJ2-5,TGTGCCTGGAGTGGGACAGAGAGTCAAGAGACCCAGTACTTC,CAWSGTESQETQYF
many,TRBV7-9,.,TRBJ1-2,TGTGCCAGCAGTTTAGCGGAGGGGTATGGCTACACCTTC,CASSLAEGYGYTF
few,TRBV7-6,.,TRBJ1-2,TGTGCCAGCAGCTTGTGGGAGAATGGCTACACCTTC,CASSLWENGYTF
.,TRBV28,.,TRBJ1-4,TGTGCCAGCAGTTCCGCAGAGTTGGGGTCTAACGAAAAACTGTTTTTT,CASSSAELGSNEKLFF
.,TRBV5-1,.,TRBJ2-2,TGCGCCAGCACCCCGCACACCCCCCCCGGGGAGCTGTTTTTT,CASTPHTPPGELFF
few,TRBV6-6,.,TRBJ1-2,TGTGCCAGCAGTACCGGGGGGCAGGGCTACACCTTC,CASSTGGQGYTF
few,TRBV20-1,.,TRBJ2-7,TGCAGTGCCCCGAGGGTGAAAGGTGCCTACGAGCAGTACTTC,CSAPRVKGAYEQYF
many,TRBV18,.,TRBJ2-5,TGTGCCAGCTCACCACCGGGACAAAGTGAGACCCAGTACTTC,CASSPPGQSETQYF
few,TRBV20-1,.,TRBJ1-5,TGCAGTGCTAGAGAGGGTTTGGGGAATCAGCCCCAGCATTTT,CSAREGLGNQPQHF
few,TRBV18,.,TRBJ2-7,TGTGCCAGCTCAGCGGTGAGACAGGCCCTCTACGAGCAGTACTTC,CASSAVRQALYEQYF
many,TRBV4-1,.,TRBJ2-3,TGCGCCAGCAGCCAGAGGGACCGCGGGGATACGCAGTATTTT,CASSQRDRGDTQYF